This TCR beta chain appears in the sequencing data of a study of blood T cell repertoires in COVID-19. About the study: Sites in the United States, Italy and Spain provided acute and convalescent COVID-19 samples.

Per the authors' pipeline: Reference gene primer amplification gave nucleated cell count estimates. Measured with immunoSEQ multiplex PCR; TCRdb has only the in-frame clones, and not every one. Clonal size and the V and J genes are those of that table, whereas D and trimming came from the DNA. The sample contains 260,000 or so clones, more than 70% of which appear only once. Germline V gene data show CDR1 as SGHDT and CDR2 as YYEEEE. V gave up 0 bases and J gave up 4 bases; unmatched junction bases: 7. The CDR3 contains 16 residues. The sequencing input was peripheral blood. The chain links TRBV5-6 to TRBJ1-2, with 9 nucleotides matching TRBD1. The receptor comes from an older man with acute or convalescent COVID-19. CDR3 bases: TGTGCCAGCAGCTTGGTGGGACAGGGACAAAGCTATGGCTACACCTTC. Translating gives CASSLVGQGQSYGYTF.